This T cell receptor beta chain is from a study of blood T cell repertoires in COVID-19. Study summary: Sources were T cells, B-cell-depleted T cells, or PBMCs; the material itself was cDNA or gDNA.

The repertoire was sequenced with immunoSEQ multiplex PCR; TCRdb's copy has only in-frame clones and lacks some. The data contain roughly 170,000 clones, around 78% of them seen just once; the ten biggest clones take up 4% to 4.5%. Trimming shortened V by 5 bases and J by 0 bases, and 13 bases separated the two germline ends. The CDR3 has 15 amino acids. Germline CDR1 reads MDHEN; CDR2 reads SYDVKM. In terms of age and location, participants ranged from roughly 18 to 95 years and lived in about two dozen US areas. In assigning cohorts, the study relied on participant-reported clinical history. Recovery among Cohort 3 donors was established by two negative PCRs, clearance, or symptom resolution.

Sequences were obtained from PBMCs or T cells enriched from blood (not recorded which). The clonotype comes from a woman between 45 and 60 years old who had recovered from COVID-19. The chain carries TRBV28 and TRBJ1-2; D unclear. CDR3 sequence: CASSVLPPSNYGYTF. In nucleotides, the CDR3 is TGTGCCAGCAGTGTTCTACCTCCCTCTAACTATGGCTACACCTTC.